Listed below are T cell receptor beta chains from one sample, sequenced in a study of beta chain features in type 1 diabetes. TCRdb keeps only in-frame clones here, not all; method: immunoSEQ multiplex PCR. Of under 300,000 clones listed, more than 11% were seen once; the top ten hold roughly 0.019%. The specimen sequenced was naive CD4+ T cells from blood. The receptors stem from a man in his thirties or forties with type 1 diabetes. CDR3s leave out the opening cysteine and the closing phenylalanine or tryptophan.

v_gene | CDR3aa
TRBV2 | ASGGNYGYT
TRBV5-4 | ASSKGDRVETQY
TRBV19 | ASSTGVGTEAF
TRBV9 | ASSERGRWETQY
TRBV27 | ASSPQGDNTEAF
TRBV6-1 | ASSPRGASTDTQY
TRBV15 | ATSRERTGSDTQY
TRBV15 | ATSREAGGTGELF
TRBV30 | AWSLPGGYTEAF
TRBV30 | AWSVLSAYEQY
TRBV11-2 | ASSRTQETQY
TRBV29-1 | SVDVAGTDTQY
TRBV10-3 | AITGTGGNTIY
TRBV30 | AWKTGDEAF
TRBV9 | ASSVGLAGTTGELF
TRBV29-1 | SVGPPQDNEQF
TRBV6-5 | ASSSSGAEGYNEQF
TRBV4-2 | ASSLRLAGGQENIQY
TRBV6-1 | ASGTTAGGETQY
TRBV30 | AWATRSGELF
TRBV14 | ASSPRTDSGNTIY
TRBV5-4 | ASSYTVSTDTQY
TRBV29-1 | SVGTGDTGELF
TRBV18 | ASKTGLDNEQF
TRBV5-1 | ASSLEGDRFSNQPQH
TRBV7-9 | ASSPRSPREKLF
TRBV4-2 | ASSQGPSTDTQY
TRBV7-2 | ASSLAGTAKPYGYT
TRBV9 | ASSVTQRNNEQF
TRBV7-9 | ASSSIALGPQH
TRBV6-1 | ASSEGLAGFDEQF
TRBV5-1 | ASNGGGQQNIQY
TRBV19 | ASSFPGQYYGYT
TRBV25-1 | ASTDVQGVSGEQY
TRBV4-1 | ASSHPGTSGGAVETQY
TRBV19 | ASSSRQGAYEQY
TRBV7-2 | ASSLAGLAVYEQY
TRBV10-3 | AISESETGAVGASGEQY
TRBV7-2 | ASSITGGADQPQH
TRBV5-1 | ASSLGQIVNNVLT
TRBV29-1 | SVAGDRVDETQY
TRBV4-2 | ASSPTGTDYEQY
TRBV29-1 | SAREGEGYT
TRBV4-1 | ASSQDTTGPSTDTQY
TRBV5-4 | ASSPGYGAGGGNEQF
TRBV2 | ASSGMTAYGYT
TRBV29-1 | SGKRGWVSSNTEAF
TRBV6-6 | ASSYSGEDYGYT
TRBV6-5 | ASSYIGSRTGELF
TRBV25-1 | ASSQDRAEETQY
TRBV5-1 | ASSLTGTGTETQY
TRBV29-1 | SVGGSGYGEQF
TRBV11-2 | ASSLGQNTGELF
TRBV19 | ASSRREYHNEQF